This record looks at one TCR beta chain sequence and its context. Antigen: not known. Individual cDNA molecules each carried unique molecular identifiers attached by the library. TCRdb used MiXCR to reprocess the RACE reads, holding one entry per CDR3 protein. The sample records about 80,000 distinct CDR3 sequences, approximately 14% being singletons. This CDR3 is built from 15 residues. The V segment lost 6 bases and the J segment 2 bases; nucleotides outside the gene matches: 7. The V gene's germline CDR1 is SGHTA and CDR2 FQGNSA. These data originate in a study of human T cells and chemical hapten exposure. Study information: 2% DPC was applied to approximately 2 cm by approximately 2 cm of upper inner arm skin for sensitization.

The time point here: pre-sensitization, week 0. As to treatment: therapeutic diphenylcyclopropenone sensitization with weekly scalp DPC. Regarding the study as a whole: Higher patch test scores went with higher counts of PT1 expanded TCRs.

The chain employs TRBV7-2 and TRBJ2-5, with 9 bases matching TRBD2. This TCR was recovered from a woman aged 45-60 years with alopecia areata. Some clones in this sample may be carry-over from other donors' samples. The sample here was whole blood, taken in connection with sensitization to the hapten diphenylcyclopropenone (DPC). The CDR3 nucleotides read TGTGCCAGCAGACTAGCGGGCCCGATACAAGAGACCCAGTACTTC. Residues: CASRLAGPIQETQYF.